This T cell receptor (beta chain) was retrieved from a study of Tregs in tolerant kidney transplant recipients. Whole-study results and caveats: No direct test of biological reproducibility was done here.

Trimming removed 5 bases at V and 0 bases at J, with 11 bases between. CDR1 is SGHTA and CDR2 is FQGNSA in the germline V gene. This CDR3 is 15 amino acids long. Using immunoSEQ multiplex PCR, the repertoire was profiled, and TCRdb retains in-frame clones only, with some absent. The sample holds 110,000 or so clones, approximately 90% seen once. Concerning this clone itself: No antigen is known for it.

Thawed PBMCs were FACS-sorted into unstimulated CD4+CD25+CD127- regulatory T cells, CD4+CD25- non-regulatory cells, CD4 and CD8 cells. Sequenced input: CD4+ T cells from blood. The chain links TRBV7-2 to TRBJ1-3, with a possible D match to TRBD1 (6 bases). This TCR was sampled from a human donor in good health. CDR3 region: CASSPGVYSGNTIYF. CDR3 bases: TGTGCCAGCAGCCCAGGGGTGTACTCTGGAAACACCATATATTTT.